A single sample is the source of the 4 T cell receptor beta chains below, sequenced in a study of PD-L1 blockade in urothelial cancer. Time point of the sample: peripheral blood 6 weeks after treatment start. TCRdb's table, derived via immunoSEQ multiplex PCR, lists solely in-frame clones and lacks some. The data show 25,000 to 35,000 clones, 70% to 80% seen once. The sequencing here drew on PBMCs, taken around atezolizumab (anti-PD-L1) treatment. The receptors originated from a man aged 65 to 79 with urothelial cancer.

This clone came up a few times. The chain recombines TRBV2 with TRBJ2-3; weak D call: TRBD2 (6 bases). Germline CDR1 reads SNHLY; CDR2 reads FYNNEI. This CDR3 contains 15 residues. Trimming left V 8 bases short and J 1 base short, with 16 bases between. The CDR3 DNA sequence: TGTGCCAGCGGTGGGTGGCTAGCGCGCACAGATACGCAGTATTTT. Translation gives CASGGWLARTDTQYF. Full variable domain (rest looked up from reference TRBV2 and TRBJ2-3): EPEVTQTPSHQVTQMGQEVILRCVPISNHLYFYWYRQILGQKVEFLVSFYNNEISEKSEIFDDQFSVERPDGSNFTLKIRSTKLEDSAMYFCASGGWLARTDTQYFGPGTRLTVL.

V usage is TRBV19 and J usage is TRBJ2-7; 11 nucleotides line up with TRBD1. After removal of 4 bases from V and 3 bases from J, the junction contained 5 bases not matched to a gene. The germline gives CDR1 LNHDA, CDR2 SQIVND (reference sequence). The CDR3 covers 15 residues. CDR3 nucleotide sequence: TGTGCCAGTAGTACTATCGGGACAGGGGGCTACGAGCAGTACTTC. This encodes CASSTIGTGGYEQYF.

V gene TRBV19 combines with J gene TRBJ2-5, with TRBD2 matching over 14 bases. The V segment lost 4 bases and the J segment 5 bases; nucleotides outside the gene matches: 6. CDR1 and CDR2 from the germline V gene are LNHDA and SQIVND (reference sequence). The CDR3 has 16 amino acids. For the CDR3, the DNA is TGTGCCAGTAGTACCGGGACTAGCGGGAGCTGGGAGACCCAGTACTTC. Amino acids: CASSTGTSGSWETQYF. Full variable domain (rest looked up from reference TRBV19 and TRBJ2-5): DGGITQSPKYLFRKEGQNVTLSCEQNLNHDAMYWYRQDPGQGLRLIYYSQIVNDFQKGDIAEGYSVSREKKESFPLTVTSAQKNPTAFYLCASSTGTSGSWETQYFGPGTRLLVL.

The V and J genes are TRBV2 and TRBJ2-5; D ambiguous. Germline loops: CDR1 SNHLY, CDR2 FYNNEI. Between the trimmed V and J ends, which lost 7 bases and 1 base, there was a span of 10 bases. This CDR3 region has 13 residues. As DNA, the CDR3 is TGTGCCAGCATGATCGGGTCCCAAGAGACCCAGTACTTC. Translating gives CASMIGSQETQYF.